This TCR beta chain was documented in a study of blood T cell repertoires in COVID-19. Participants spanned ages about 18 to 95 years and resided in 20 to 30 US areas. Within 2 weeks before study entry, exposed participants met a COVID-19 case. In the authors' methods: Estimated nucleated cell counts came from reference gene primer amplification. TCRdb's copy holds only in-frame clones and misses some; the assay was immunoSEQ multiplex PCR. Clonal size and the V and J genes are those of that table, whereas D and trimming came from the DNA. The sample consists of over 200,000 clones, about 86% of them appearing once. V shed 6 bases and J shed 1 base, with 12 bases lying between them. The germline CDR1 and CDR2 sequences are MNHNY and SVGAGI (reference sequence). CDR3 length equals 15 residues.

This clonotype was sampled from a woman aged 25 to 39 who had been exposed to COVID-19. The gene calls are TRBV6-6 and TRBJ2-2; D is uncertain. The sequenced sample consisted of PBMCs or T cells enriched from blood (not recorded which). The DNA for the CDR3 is TGTGCCAGCAGCCCCCAGCGCGGGAACACCGGGGAGCTGTTTTTT. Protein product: CASSPQRGNTGELFF.